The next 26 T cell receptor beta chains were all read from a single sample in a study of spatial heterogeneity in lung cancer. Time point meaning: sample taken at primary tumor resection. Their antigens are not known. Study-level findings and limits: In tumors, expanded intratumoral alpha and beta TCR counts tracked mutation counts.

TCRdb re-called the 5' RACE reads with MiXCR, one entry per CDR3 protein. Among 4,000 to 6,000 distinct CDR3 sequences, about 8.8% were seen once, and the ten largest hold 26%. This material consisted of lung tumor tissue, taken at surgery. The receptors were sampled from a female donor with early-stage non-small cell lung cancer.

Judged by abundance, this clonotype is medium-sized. The CDR3 sequence is CASSSNSGNEQYF. CDR3 nucleotides: TGTGCCAGCAGCTCAAATAGCGGGAACGAGCAGTACTTC. The gene calls are TRBV7-2 and TRBJ2-7, with TRBD2 identical over 8 bases. This CDR3 has 13 amino acids. J was trimmed by 5 bases and V by 4 bases; bases with no gene match: 4. CDR1 and CDR2 (germline): SGHTA, FQGNSA.

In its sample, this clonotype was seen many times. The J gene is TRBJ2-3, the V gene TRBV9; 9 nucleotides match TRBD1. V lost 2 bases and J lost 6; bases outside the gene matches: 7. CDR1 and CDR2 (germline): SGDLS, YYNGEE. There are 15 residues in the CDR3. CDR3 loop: CASSVRDRAGDTQYF. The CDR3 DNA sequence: TGTGCCAGCAGCGTCAGGGACAGGGCGGGGGATACGCAGTATTTT. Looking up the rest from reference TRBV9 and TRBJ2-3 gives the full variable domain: DSGVTQTPKHLITATGQRVTLRCSPRSGDLSVYWYQQSLDQGLQFLIQYYNGEERAKGNILERFSAQQFPDLHSELNLSSLELGDSALYFCASSVRDRAGDTQYFGPGTRLTVL.

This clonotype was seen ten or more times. This CDR3 reads CSVWTGMNTGELFF. The CDR3 DNA reads TGCAGCGTTTGGACAGGCATGAACACCGGGGAGCTGTTTTTT. This sequence joins TRBV29-1 and TRBJ2-2; 7 bases fit TRBD1. V dropped 5 bases and J dropped 1; count of bases not matched to a gene: 4. CDR1 is SQVTM, CDR2 ANQGSEA, per germline. This CDR3 has 14 residues.

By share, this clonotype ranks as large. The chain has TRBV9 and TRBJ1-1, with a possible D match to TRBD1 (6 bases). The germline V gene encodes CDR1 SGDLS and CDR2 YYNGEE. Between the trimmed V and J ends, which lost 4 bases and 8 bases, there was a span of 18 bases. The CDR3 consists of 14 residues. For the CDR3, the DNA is TGTGCCAGCAGCCCGACGACAGGTTCCTCCGAAGCTTTCTTT. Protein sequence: CASSPTTGSSEAFF.

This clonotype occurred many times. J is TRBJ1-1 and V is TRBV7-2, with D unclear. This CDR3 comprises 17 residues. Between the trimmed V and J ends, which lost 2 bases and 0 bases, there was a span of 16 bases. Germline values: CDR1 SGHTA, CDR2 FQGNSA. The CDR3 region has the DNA TGTGCCAGCAGCTTACGTAGGGTGGGGTCCATGAACACTGAAGCTTTCTTT. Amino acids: CASSLRRVGSMNTEAFF.

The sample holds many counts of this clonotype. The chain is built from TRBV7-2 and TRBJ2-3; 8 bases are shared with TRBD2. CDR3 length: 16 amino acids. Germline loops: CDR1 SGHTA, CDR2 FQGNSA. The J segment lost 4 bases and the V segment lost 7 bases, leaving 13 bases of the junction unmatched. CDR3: CASTSFSGVRADTQYF. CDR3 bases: TGTGCCAGCACCTCCTTTAGCGGGGTTAGGGCAGATACGCAGTATTTT.

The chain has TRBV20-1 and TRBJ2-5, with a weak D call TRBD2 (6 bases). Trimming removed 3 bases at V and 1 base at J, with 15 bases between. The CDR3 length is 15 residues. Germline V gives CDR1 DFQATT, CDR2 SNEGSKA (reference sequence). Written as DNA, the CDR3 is TGCAGTGCTAGTCATGATAGCGGAACCCAAGAGACCCAGTACTTC. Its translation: CSASHDSGTQETQYF.

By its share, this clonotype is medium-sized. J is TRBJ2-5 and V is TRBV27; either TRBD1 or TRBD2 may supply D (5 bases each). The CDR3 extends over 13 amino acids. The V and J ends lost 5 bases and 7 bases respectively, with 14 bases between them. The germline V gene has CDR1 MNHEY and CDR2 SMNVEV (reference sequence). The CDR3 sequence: CASSPGTRRTQYF. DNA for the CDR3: TGTGCCAGCAGTCCCGGGACCCGTCGGACCCAGTACTTC.

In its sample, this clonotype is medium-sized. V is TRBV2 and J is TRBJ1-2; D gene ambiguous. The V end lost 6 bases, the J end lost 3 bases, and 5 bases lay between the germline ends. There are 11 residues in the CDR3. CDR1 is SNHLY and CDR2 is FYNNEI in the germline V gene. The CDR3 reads CASRRDYGYTF. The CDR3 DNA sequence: TGTGCCAGCAGGAGGGACTATGGCTACACCTTC. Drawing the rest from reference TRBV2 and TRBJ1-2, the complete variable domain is EPEVTQTPSHQVTQMGQEVILRCVPISNHLYFYWYRQILGQKVEFLVSFYNNEISEKSEIFDDQFSVERPDGSNFTLKIRSTKLEDSAMYFCASRRDYGYTFGSGTRLTVV.

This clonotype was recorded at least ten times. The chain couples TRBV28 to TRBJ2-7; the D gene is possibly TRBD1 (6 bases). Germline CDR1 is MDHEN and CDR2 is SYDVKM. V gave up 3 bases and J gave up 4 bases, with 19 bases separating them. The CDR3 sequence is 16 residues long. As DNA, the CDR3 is TGTGCCAGCAGTTTTGGGACGAGGACAGTCGGATACGAGCAGTACTTC. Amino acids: CASSFGTRTVGYEQYF.

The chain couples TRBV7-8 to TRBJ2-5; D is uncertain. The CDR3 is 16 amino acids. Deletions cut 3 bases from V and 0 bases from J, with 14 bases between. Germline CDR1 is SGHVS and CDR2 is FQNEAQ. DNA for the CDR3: TGTGCCAGCAGCTTTCCCGGAGTTGCCAACCAAGAGACCCAGTACTTC. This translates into CASSFPGVANQETQYF.

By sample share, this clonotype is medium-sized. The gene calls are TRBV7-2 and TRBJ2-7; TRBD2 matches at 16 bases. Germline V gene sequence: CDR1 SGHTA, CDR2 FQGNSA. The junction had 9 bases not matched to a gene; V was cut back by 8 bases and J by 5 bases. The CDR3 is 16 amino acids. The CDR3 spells CASRRGLAGGPHEQYV. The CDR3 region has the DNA TGTGCCAGCCGGCGGGGACTAGCGGGGGGGCCCCACGAGCAGTACGTC.

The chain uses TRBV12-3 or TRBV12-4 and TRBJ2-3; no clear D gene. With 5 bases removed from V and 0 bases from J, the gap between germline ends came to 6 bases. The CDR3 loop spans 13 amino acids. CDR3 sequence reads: CASSRFSTDTQYF. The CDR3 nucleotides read TGTGCCAGCAGTCGATTTAGCACAGATACGCAGTATTTT.

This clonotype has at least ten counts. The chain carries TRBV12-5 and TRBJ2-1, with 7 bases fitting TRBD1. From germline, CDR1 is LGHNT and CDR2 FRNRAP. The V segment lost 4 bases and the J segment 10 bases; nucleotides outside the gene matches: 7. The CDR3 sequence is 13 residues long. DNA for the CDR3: TGTGCTAGTGGTTCCCAGGGGGTTCGGGAGCAGTTCTTC. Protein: CASGSQGVREQFF.

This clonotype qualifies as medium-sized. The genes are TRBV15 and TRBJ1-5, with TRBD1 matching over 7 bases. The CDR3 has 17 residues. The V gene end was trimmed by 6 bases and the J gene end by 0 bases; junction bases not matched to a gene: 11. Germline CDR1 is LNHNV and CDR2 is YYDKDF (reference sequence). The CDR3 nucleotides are TGTGCCACCAGTAAAGACAGGGTCGGAGGTAGCAATCAGCCCCAGCATTTT. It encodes CATSKDRVGGSNQPQHF. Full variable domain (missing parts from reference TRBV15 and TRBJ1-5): DAMVIQNPRYQVTQFGKPVTLSCSQTLNHNVMYWYQQKSSQAPKLLFHYYDKDFNNEADTPDNFQSRRPNTSFCFLDIRSPGLGDTAMYLCATSKDRVGGSNQPQHFGDGTRLSIL.

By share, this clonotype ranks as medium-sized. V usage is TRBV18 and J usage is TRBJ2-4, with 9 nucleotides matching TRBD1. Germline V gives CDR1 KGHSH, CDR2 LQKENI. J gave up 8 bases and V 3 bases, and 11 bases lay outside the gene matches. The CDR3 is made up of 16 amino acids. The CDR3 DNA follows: TGTGCCAGCTCACCGAGGACACAGGGGGCGACGGACATTCAGTACTTC. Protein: CASSPRTQGATDIQYF.

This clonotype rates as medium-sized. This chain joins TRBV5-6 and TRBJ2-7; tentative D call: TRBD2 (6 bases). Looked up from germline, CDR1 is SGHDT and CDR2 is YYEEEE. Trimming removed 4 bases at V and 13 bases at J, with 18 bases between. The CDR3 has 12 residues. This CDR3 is CASSLRRTGVYF. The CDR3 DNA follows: TGTGCCAGCAGCCTAAGACGGACGGGAGTCTACTTC. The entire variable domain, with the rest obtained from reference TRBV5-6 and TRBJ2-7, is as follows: DAGVTQSPTHLIKTRGQQVTLRCSPKSGHDTVSWYQQALGQGPQFIFQYYEEEERQRGNFPDRFSGHQFPNYSSELNVNALLLGDSALYLCASSLRRTGVYFGPGTRLTVT.

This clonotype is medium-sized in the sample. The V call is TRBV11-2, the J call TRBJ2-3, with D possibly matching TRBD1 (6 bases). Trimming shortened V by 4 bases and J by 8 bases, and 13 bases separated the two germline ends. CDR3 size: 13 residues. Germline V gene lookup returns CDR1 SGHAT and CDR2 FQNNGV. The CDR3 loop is CASSSPVGATQYF. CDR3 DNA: TGTGCCAGCAGCTCCCCCGTGGGGGCTACGCAGTATTTT.

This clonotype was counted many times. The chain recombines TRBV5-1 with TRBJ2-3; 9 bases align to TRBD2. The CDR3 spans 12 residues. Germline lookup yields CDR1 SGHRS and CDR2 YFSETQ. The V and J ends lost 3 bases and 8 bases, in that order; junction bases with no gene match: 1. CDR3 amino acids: CASSWREGTQYF. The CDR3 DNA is TGCGCCAGCAGCTGGCGGGAGGGTACGCAGTATTTT.

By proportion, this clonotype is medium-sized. This chain's CDR3 is CASSLTVTDTQYF. As DNA, the CDR3 is TGTGCCAGCAGTCTGACAGTCACAGATACGCAGTATTTT. The gene calls are TRBV27 and TRBJ2-3; D is possibly TRBD1 (5 bases). This CDR3 has 13 residues. Per the germline V gene, CDR1 is MNHEY and CDR2 is SMNVEV (reference sequence). V was cut by 5 bases and J by 2 bases, with 8 bases left in between.

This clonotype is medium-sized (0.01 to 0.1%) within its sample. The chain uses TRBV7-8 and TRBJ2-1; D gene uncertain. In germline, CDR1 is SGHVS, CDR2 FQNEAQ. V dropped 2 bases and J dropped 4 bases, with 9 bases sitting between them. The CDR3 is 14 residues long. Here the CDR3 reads CASSLRRLYNEQFF. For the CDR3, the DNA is TGTGCCAGCAGCTTACGACGGTTGTACAATGAGCAGTTCTTC.

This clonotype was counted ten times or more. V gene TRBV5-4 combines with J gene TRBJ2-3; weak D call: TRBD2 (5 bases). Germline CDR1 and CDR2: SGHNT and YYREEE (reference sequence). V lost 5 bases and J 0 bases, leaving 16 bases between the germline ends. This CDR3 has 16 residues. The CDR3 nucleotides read TGTGCCAGCAGTCCGCGAGGGAGAACTAGCACAGATACGCAGTATTTT. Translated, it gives CASSPRGRTSTDTQYF.

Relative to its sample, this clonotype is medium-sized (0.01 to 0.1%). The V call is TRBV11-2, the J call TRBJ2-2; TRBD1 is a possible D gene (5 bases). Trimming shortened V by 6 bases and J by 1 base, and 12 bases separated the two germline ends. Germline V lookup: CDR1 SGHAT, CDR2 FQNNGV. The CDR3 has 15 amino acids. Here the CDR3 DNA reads TGTGCCAGCAGTCGTTTTACAGGGAACACCGGGGAGCTGTTTTTT. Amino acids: CASSRFTGNTGELFF.

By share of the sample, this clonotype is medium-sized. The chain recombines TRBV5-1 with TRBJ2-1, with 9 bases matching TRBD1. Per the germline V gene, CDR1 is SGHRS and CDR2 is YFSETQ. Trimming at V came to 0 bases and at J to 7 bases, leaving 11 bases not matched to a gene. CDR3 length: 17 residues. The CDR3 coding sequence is TGCGCCAGCAGCTTGGTCCCTAACAGGGGGCGCGGTAATGAGCAGTTCTTC. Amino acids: CASSLVPNRGRGNEQFF.

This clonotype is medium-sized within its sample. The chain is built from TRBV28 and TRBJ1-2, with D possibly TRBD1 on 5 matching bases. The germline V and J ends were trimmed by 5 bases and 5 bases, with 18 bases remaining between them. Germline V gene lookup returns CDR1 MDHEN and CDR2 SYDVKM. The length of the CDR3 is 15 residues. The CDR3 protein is CASSRPGAGDYGYTF. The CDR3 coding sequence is TGTGCCAGCAGTCGCCCCGGGGCGGGAGATTATGGCTACACCTTC.

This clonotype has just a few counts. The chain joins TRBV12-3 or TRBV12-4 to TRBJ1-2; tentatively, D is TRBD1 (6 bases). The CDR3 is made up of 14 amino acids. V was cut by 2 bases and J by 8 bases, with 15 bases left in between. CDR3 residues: CASSLTGRGGGYTF. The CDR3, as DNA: TGTGCCAGCAGTTTAACAGGGCGAGGGGGAGGCTACACCTTC.